This is a list of T cell receptor beta chains from one sample in a study of graft-versus-host responses after intestinal transplantation. Sequencing was performed with immunoSEQ multiplex PCR; in TCRdb, only in-frame clones are kept and a portion is missing. Of about 29,000 clones listed, roughly 93% were seen once; the top ten hold 0.65% to 0.8%. The sample consisted of PBMCs, taken roughly 62 days after intestinal transplant. Receptor source: a human patient who received an intestinal transplant, so some T cells may come from the graft donor. Both conserved end residues are part of each CDR3. Each record gives: clone size, J gene, V gene, D gene, CDR3 protein, CDR3 DNA. The D gene is left open where the match is weak. The listing skips clone size in some rows; elsewhere it reads once, few, many or a size class.

NA	TRBJ2-7	TRBV7-8	TRBD1	CASSTTGGRYEQYF	TGTGCCAGCAGCACGACAGGGGGCCGCTACGAGCAGTACTTC
NA	TRBJ1-5	TRBV6-6	NA	CASSWGRANQPQHF	TGTGCCAGCAGCTGGGGCAGGGCCAATCAGCCCCAGCATTTT
NA	TRBJ2-1	TRBV6-1	NA	CASTGRGDYNEQFF	TGTGCCAGCACGGGCAGGGGGGACTACAATGAGCAGTTCTTC
NA	TRBJ1-5	TRBV6-5	NA	CASCARLSNQPQHF	TGTGCCAGCTGCGCAAGGCTGAGCAATCAGCCCCAGCATTTT
NA	TRBJ1-1	TRBV6-5	NA	CASSYRSYTEAFF	TGTGCCAGCAGTTACAGGTCCTACACTGAAGCTTTCTTT
NA	TRBJ2-5	TRBV6-5	NA	CASRMQGQETQYF	TGTGCCAGCAGGATGCAGGGTCAAGAGACCCAGTACTTC
NA	TRBJ2-3	TRBV19	TRBD2	CASSMASGGAVDTQYF	TGTGCCAGTAGTATGGCCAGCGGGGGGGCAGTGGATACGCAGTATTTT
NA	TRBJ2-7	TRBV7-9	TRBD2	CASSPPPPTGGGYEQYF	TGTGCCAGCAGCCCCCCCCCTCCTACGGGAGGTGGCTACGAGCAGTACTTC
NA	TRBJ1-6	TRBV27	TRBD1	CASSILGGTGASPLHF	TGTGCCAGCAGTATACTTGGTGGGACAGGGGCTTCACCCCTCCACTTT
NA	TRBJ2-7	TRBV11-2	NA	CASSSSGAPNYEQYF	TGTGCCAGCAGCTCGTCAGGGGCCCCGAACTACGAGCAGTACTTC
once	TRBJ2-6	TRBV5-4	TRBD1	CASSLGGQGSPGANVLTF	TGTGCCAGCAGCTTGGGGGGACAGGGTTCACCTGGGGCCAACGTCCTGACTTTC